Below, 11 T cell receptor beta chains from the same sample are listed, as sequenced in a study of T cells in Graves' hyperthyroidism and ophthalmopathy. RNA transcripts were the template for amplifying TCR beta CDR3 regions. First-round RT-PCR with HTBI primers amplified the TCR CDR3 region. TCRdb passed the multiplex PCR reads through MiXCR, listing each CDR3 protein once. The repertoire holds around 300,000 distinct CDR3 sequences, with around 14% as singletons. The sequenced material came from blood. These receptors were obtained from a woman in her 30s with Graves' hyperthyroidism.

Concerning this clonotype: This may come from a read error, since a much larger clone is one base off. The chain couples TRBV7-2 to TRBJ2-5; tentatively, D is TRBD2 (6 bases). Germline V gene data show CDR1 as SGHTA and CDR2 as FQGNSA. Trimming took off 3 bases at V and 3 bases at J, with 8 bases between the two ends. The CDR3 has 13 amino acids. CDR3 protein: CASSFGGEETQYF. The CDR3 DNA reads TGTGCCAGCAGCTTTGGAGGGGAAGAGACCCAGTACTTC.

This clonotype occurred a few times. This chain's CDR3 is CASSYPGDGGKLFF. The CDR3 DNA is TGTGCCAGCAGCTACCCGGGGGATGGAGGAAAACTGTTTTTT. This chain uses TRBV5-5 with TRBJ1-4; D is perhaps TRBD1 (5 bases). This CDR3 comprises 14 residues. The germline V gene has CDR1 SGHKS and CDR2 YYEKEE (reference sequence). V dropped 3 bases and J dropped 10 bases, with 16 bases sitting between them.

The chain uses TRBV10-3 and TRBJ2-3; possibly TRBD2 for D (5 bases). The V and J ends lost 0 bases and 4 bases respectively, with 8 bases between them. This CDR3 is 14 amino acids long. CDR1 and CDR2 from the germline V gene are ENHRY and SYGVKD. The CDR3 region has the DNA TGTGCCATCAGTGAGTCGAGCGGAGCAGATACGCAGTATTTT. It is translated as CAISESSGADTQYF.

The rearrangement links TRBV3-1 to TRBJ2-1; 11 bases agree with TRBD2. CDR1 and CDR2 (germline): LGHDT, YNNKEL (reference sequence). The CDR3 has 16 residues. The trim removed 0 bases at V and 4 bases at J, leaving 2 bases unmatched. CDR3: CASSQEVAGGYNEQFF. Here the CDR3 DNA reads TGTGCCAGCAGCCAAGAAGTAGCGGGAGGGTACAATGAGCAGTTCTTC.

The chain joins TRBV29-1 to TRBJ1-5; TRBD1 aligns across 9 bases. This CDR3 spans 13 amino acids. CDR1 SQVTM and CDR2 ANQGSEA come from the germline V gene. V lost 4 bases and J lost 5; bases outside the gene matches: 3. This chain's CDR3 is CSVAGQGDQPQHF. The CDR3 bases are TGCAGCGTTGCGGGACAGGGAGATCAGCCCCAGCATTTT.

This clonotype appeared a few times. This chain joins TRBV12-5 and TRBJ1-1; weak D call: TRBD1 (5 bases). Germline-derived CDR1 and CDR2 are LGHNT and FRNRAP. The CDR3 extends over 13 amino acids. V lost 7 bases, J lost 8 bases, and 17 bases lay in between. CDR3 residues: CASVTQGIYEAFF. The CDR3 region has the DNA TGTGCTAGTGTTACTCAGGGAATCTACGAAGCTTTCTTT. Looking up the rest from reference TRBV12-5 and TRBJ1-1 gives the full variable domain: DARVTQTPRHKVTEMGQEVTMRCQPILGHNTVFWYRQTMMQGLELLAYFRNRAPLDDSGMPKDRFSAEMPDATLATLKIQPSEPRDSAVYFCASVTQGIYEAFFGQGTRLTVV.

This clonotype was seen many times. V usage is TRBV7-2 and J usage is TRBJ2-6; weak D call: TRBD2 (5 bases). V gave up 0 bases and J gave up 3 bases, with 9 bases separating them. CDR1 and CDR2 (germline): SGHTA, FQGNSA. The CDR3 has 16 amino acids. In DNA form, the CDR3 reads TGTGCCAGCAGCTTAGCCCCGGCGGGTGGGGCCAACGTCCTGACTTTC. It is translated as CASSLAPAGGANVLTF.

This clonotype was recorded many times. The genes are TRBV28 and TRBJ2-2, with 10 bases aligning to TRBD1. J was trimmed by 2 bases and V by 6 bases; bases with no gene match: 3. Germline assignment: CDR1 MDHEN and CDR2 SYDVKM. The CDR3 has 15 amino acids. This CDR3 is CASRDRGDNTGELFF. The CDR3 region has the DNA TGTGCCAGCAGGGACAGGGGGGACAACACCGGGGAGCTGTTTTTT.

The chain couples TRBV27 to TRBJ2-3; unclear D gene. There are 13 residues in the CDR3. Germline V gene lookup returns CDR1 MNHEY and CDR2 SMNVEV (reference sequence). Trimming pared 3 bases from V and 3 bases from J, leaving 7 bases between. CDR3 amino acids: CASSLQLTDTQYF. CDR3 nucleotide sequence: TGTGCCAGCAGTTTGCAGCTTACAGATACGCAGTATTTT.

Ten or more counts support this clonotype. V usage is TRBV27 and J usage is TRBJ2-3, with 7 nucleotides matching TRBD2. The J segment lost 2 bases and the V segment lost 1 base, leaving 9 bases of the junction unmatched. The CDR3 length is 17 residues. The germline CDR1 and CDR2 sequences are MNHEY and SMNVEV (reference sequence). The CDR3 region is CASSLFFRTRFTDTQYF. The CDR3, as DNA: TGTGCCAGCAGTTTATTTTTCAGGACTAGGTTCACAGATACGCAGTATTTT.

This clonotype was observed a few times. This chain uses TRBV2 with TRBJ2-7; the match to TRBD2 covers 8 bases. In germline, CDR1 is SNHLY, CDR2 FYNNEI. This CDR3 is 14 amino acids long. With 10 bases clipped from V and 6 bases from J, the junction kept 14 bases outside the gene matches. The CDR3 DNA is TGTGCCACCCAGCGGGAGTTTACCGTCTGCGAGCAGTACTTC. Translated: CATQREFTVCEQYF.